The clone carrying this TCR beta chain has just a few counts. Its antigen is unidentified. The source of the sample is a study of response to subunit inactivated influenza vaccine. General observations from the study: Authors suggested each seasonal flu vaccination may recruit only limited numbers of new T cells.

MiXCR, applied by TCRdb to the RT-PCR reads, yields one record per CDR3 protein. The sample holds about 500,000 distinct CDR3 sequences, 16% seen once. CDR3 length: 14 residues. The junction had 2 bases not matched to a gene; V was cut back by 3 bases and J by 1 base. This chain uses TRBV12-3 or TRBV12-4 with TRBJ2-7, with TRBD1 matching over 8 bases. This sequence was found in a man between 45 and 75 years old who received an inactivated influenza vaccine. Here the sequenced sample was CD4+ T cells sorted from PBMCs, taken around 25 months after vaccination. The CDR3: CASSLTGESYEQYF. CDR3 coding DNA: TGTGCCAGCAGTTTGACAGGGGAGTCCTACGAGCAGTACTTC.